This T cell receptor beta chain was documented in a study of T cell responses to AZD1222 COVID-19 vaccine. Study conclusions and caveats: Once two AZD1222 doses were given, Spike-specific TCR breadth and depth went up.

Sequenced by immunoSEQ multiplex PCR; TCRdb stores in-frame clones only, minus some. The sample carries 82,000 or so clones, 90% recorded once. Note on this clone: Its antigen is still unknown.

The TCR originated in an adult in good health. The sample was peripheral blood, taken on day 0 of AZD1222 vaccination.

CDR3 nucleotides: TGCGCCAGCAGCTTGGGAGGGGAAACCGCTGAAGCTTTCTTT. It is translated as CASSLGGETAEAFF. The genes are TRBV5-1 and TRBJ1-1; tentative D call: TRBD1 (5 bases). CDR1 and CDR2 (germline): SGHRS, YFSETQ. The CDR3 runs 14 residues. V was trimmed by 0 bases and J by 6 bases, leaving 12 bases between them.